This is a list of T cell receptor beta chains from one sample in a study of control samples from healthy donors and cancer patients. Generated by immunoSEQ multiplex PCR, the TCRdb table keeps only in-frame clones and is missing some. The repertoire holds about 110,000 clones, with approximately 82% as singletons. The sample was blood. The receptors stem from a man aged 18 to 35 in good health. Both conserved end residues are trimmed from each CDR3. The listing skips clone size in some rows; elsewhere it reads once, few, many or a size class.

abundance: -; j_gene: TRBJ2-3; v_gene: TRBV4-3; CDR3aa: ASSQDTSGGYTDTQY
abundance: few; j_gene: TRBJ2-2; v_gene: TRBV24-1; CDR3aa: ATSGGGATGELF
abundance: -; j_gene: TRBJ2-2; v_gene: TRBV4-3; CDR3aa: ASSQGGAANTGELF
abundance: -; j_gene: TRBJ2-1; v_gene: TRBV9; CDR3aa: ASSVRSANEQF
abundance: once; j_gene: TRBJ1-1; v_gene: TRBV4-3; CDR3aa: ASSRTRGWDNTEAF
abundance: -; j_gene: TRBJ2-3; v_gene: TRBV5-4; CDR3aa: ASSLDRGRVTDTQY
abundance: -; j_gene: TRBJ1-5; v_gene: TRBV12-5; CDR3aa: ASGLVQNNQPQH
abundance: -; j_gene: TRBJ1-1; v_gene: TRBV15; CDR3aa: ATGLGGQPNTEAF
abundance: -; j_gene: TRBJ2-2; v_gene: TRBV9; CDR3aa: ASRTSGNTGELF
abundance: -; j_gene: TRBJ1-3; v_gene: TRBV9; CDR3aa: ASSVDGFSGNTIY
abundance: -; j_gene: TRBJ2-5; v_gene: TRBV6-1; CDR3aa: ASSEGTKETQY
abundance: -; j_gene: TRBJ1-1; v_gene: TRBV19; CDR3aa: ASSIESWGGTEAF
abundance: -; j_gene: TRBJ2-1; v_gene: TRBV11-2; CDR3aa: ASRRLAGGKNNEQF
abundance: -; j_gene: TRBJ2-3; v_gene: TRBV4-3; CDR3aa: ASSQRWPSADTQY
abundance: -; j_gene: TRBJ2-1; v_gene: TRBV29-1; CDR3aa: SVAAGLSGEQF
abundance: -; j_gene: TRBJ1-1; v_gene: TRBV25-1; CDR3aa: ASSAGTNTEAF
abundance: -; j_gene: TRBJ1-3; v_gene: TRBV20-1; CDR3aa: SASVGSGNTIY
abundance: -; j_gene: TRBJ2-7; v_gene: TRBV28; CDR3aa: ASSSIPGGSSYEQY
abundance: -; j_gene: TRBJ1-2; v_gene: TRBV7-2; CDR3aa: ASSSVGQHYGYT
abundance: -; j_gene: TRBJ2-1; v_gene: TRBV30; CDR3aa: AWEGGGTSGANEQF
abundance: -; j_gene: TRBJ2-3; v_gene: TRBV15; CDR3aa: ATSSFSGPDTQY
abundance: -; j_gene: TRBJ1-2; v_gene: TRBV6-5; CDR3aa: ASSPLGTGGDYT
abundance: -; j_gene: TRBJ1-2; v_gene: TRBV2; CDR3aa: ATSEGANYGYT
abundance: -; j_gene: TRBJ2-7; v_gene: TRBV7-2; CDR3aa: ASSLRRDRTSYEQY
abundance: -; j_gene: TRBJ2-1; v_gene: TRBV4-1; CDR3aa: ASSQVDSIADEQF
abundance: -; j_gene: TRBJ2-3; v_gene: TRBV24-1; CDR3aa: ATSETGTDTQY
abundance: -; j_gene: TRBJ1-2; v_gene: TRBV5-5; CDR3aa: ASSFPGQGDYGYT
abundance: -; j_gene: TRBJ2-1; v_gene: TRBV7-2; CDR3aa: ASSSEAAGSGLGEQF
abundance: -; j_gene: TRBJ1-1; v_gene: TRBV5-1; CDR3aa: ASSFGDRGNTEAF
abundance: -; j_gene: TRBJ1-6; v_gene: TRBV4-3; CDR3aa: ASSQAPHRANSPLH
abundance: -; j_gene: TRBJ2-1; v_gene: TRBV14; CDR3aa: ASSQDPQTSGRLYNEQF